This T cell receptor (beta chain) appears in the sequencing data of a study of T cells after yellow fever vaccination. The overall study: Where fractions had low cell numbers, libraries were prepared from them with the SMART-Seq v4 Ultra Low Input RNA kit. Study outcomes and limitations: Reappearance after the booster was seen for most primary-vaccination clones, at roughly 96% CD4 and around 90% CD8. Overlap between CD4 and CD8 compartments was detected for a small share of clonotypes.

They built TCR cDNA with 5'RACE template switching, a step that put in a universal primer site and UMIs. From the 5' RACE reads, TCRdb called clonotypes with MiXCR, one entry per CDR3 protein. The sample has a few hundred thousand distinct CDR3 sequences, over 4.5% seen once. Germline loops: CDR1 SGHVS, CDR2 FNYEAQ. The CDR3 contains 14 residues. V was shortened by 4 bases and J by 4 bases, with 13 bases between the two germline ends. Comments on this clonotype: Antigen unknown.

The clonotype comes from a man aged 18 to 30 who received the YFV17D yellow fever vaccine. V usage is TRBV7-6 and J usage is TRBJ1-2, with a weak D call TRBD1 (5 bases). Sequencing used CD4+ T cells sorted from PBMCs, obtained on the day of the yellow fever booster vaccination. The CDR3 here is CASSSGVGPYGYTF. CDR3 DNA sequence: TGTGCCAGCAGCTCCGGTGTGGGGCCCTATGGCTACACCTTC.